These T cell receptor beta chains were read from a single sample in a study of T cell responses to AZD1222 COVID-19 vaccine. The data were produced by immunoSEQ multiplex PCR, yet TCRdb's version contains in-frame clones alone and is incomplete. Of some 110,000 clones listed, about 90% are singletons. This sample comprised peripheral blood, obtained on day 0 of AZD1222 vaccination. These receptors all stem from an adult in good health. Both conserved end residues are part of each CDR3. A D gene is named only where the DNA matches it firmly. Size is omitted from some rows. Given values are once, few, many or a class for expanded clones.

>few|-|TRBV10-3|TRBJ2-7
TGTGCCATCAGTGAAGGCATAGGGTCCCTCTACGAGCAGTACTTC
CAISEGIGSLYEQYF
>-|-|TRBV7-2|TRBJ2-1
TGTGCCAGCAGACGTAGCGATCAAGCGCAGTTCTTC
CASRRSDQAQFF
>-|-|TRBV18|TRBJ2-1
TGTGCCAGCTCACCACCATCTAATCGGGATGAGCAGTTCTTC
CASSPPSNRDEQFF
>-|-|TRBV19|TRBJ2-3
TGTGCCAGTAGTATTTGGGGCCTAAGGACCGCCCACACAGATACGCAGTATTTT
CASSIWGLRTAHTDTQYF
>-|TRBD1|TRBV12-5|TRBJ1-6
TGTGCTAGTGGTTTGGTCCGCGGGGACAGCTATAATTCACCCCTCCACTTT
CASGLVRGDSYNSPLHF
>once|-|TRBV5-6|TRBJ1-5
TGTGCCAGCAGCCCGGGGCTTGGAAATCAGCCCCAGCATTTT
CASSPGLGNQPQHF
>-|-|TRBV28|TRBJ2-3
TGTGCCAGCATATCAGGGGTCACAGATACGCAGTATTTT
CASISGVTDTQYF
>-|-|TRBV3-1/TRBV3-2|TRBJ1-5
TGTGCCAGCAGCCTTCAGCGGGGGGACAATCAGCCCCAGCATTTT
CASSLQRGDNQPQHF
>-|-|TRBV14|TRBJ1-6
TGTGCCAGCAGCCAAGACAGGACCCGCAATTCACCCCTCCACTTT
CASSQDRTRNSPLHF
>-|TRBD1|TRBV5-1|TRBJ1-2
TGCGCCAGCAGCTTGTCGGTACAGGGGCCGGTAGGCTACACCTTC
CASSLSVQGPVGYTF
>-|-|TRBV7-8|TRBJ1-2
TGTGCCAGCAGCGACACTGGGGGCAACTATGGCTACACCTTC
CASSDTGGNYGYTF
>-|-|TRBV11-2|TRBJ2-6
TGTGCCAGCAGCTTACAAGCTGGCTCTGGGGCCAACGTCCTGACTTTC
CASSLQAGSGANVLTF
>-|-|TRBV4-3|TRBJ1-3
TGCGCCAGCAGCCAGACAGGCACTGGAAACACCATATATTTT
CASSQTGTGNTIYF
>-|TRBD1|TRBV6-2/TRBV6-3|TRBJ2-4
TGTGCCAGCAGTTACAGGGGGCTGAGGAAAAACATTCAGTACTTC
CASSYRGLRKNIQYF
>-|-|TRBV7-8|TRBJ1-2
TGTGCCAGCAGCATTAGCAGGGTTGGCTACACCTTC
CASSISRVGYTF
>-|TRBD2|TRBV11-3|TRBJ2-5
TGTGCCAGCAGCCGCGGGGAGGGTAGGGGAGAGACCCAGTACTTC
CASSRGEGRGETQYF
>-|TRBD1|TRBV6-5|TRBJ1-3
TGTGCCAGCAGTTTCGGAGGGGGCTTGTCTGGAAACACCATATATTTT
CASSFGGGLSGNTIYF
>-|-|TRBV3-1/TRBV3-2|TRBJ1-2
TGTGCCAGCAGTAAGTCCGGACATCCATATGGCTACACCTTC
CASSKSGHPYGYTF
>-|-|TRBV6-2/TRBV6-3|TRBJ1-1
TGTGCCAGCAGTTACACCCGGCTTGAAGCTTTCTTT
CASSYTRLEAFF
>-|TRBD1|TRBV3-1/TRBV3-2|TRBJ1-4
TGTGCCAGCAGCCCCTTTCGGACAGGGGGCGAAAAACTGTTTTTT
CASSPFRTGGEKLFF
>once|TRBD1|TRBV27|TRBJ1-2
TGTGCCAGCAGTTCCTACAGGGGAGGCTATGGCTACACCTTC
CASSSYRGGYGYTF
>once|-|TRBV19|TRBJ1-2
TGTGCCAGTCAGGGACGGGGCTACACCTTC
CASQGRGYTF
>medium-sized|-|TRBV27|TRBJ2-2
TGTGCCAGCAGTTTCACTCTAGCCGGGGAGCTGTTTTTT
CASSFTLAGELFF
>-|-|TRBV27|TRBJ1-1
TGTGCCAGCAGTTACGGGAGTGAAGCTTTCTTT
CASSYGSEAFF
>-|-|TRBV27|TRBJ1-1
TGTGCCAGCAGTTTGGGAGGGTCCGCTTTCGAAGCTTTCTTT
CASSLGGSAFEAFF
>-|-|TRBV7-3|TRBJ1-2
TGTGCCAGCAGCTTGATGAGGGAAAGTGGCTACACCTTC
CASSLMRESGYTF
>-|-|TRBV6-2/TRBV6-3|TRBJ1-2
TGTGCCAGCAGTTACTCAAGGGAGGGGCTTTACTATGGCTACACCTTC
CASSYSREGLYYGYTF
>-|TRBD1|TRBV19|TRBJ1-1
TGTGCCAGTAGCCGGGACAGGAGGAACACTGAAGCTTTCTTT
CASSRDRRNTEAFF
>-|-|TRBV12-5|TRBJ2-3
TGTGCTAGTGGTTTGCCCTTTGAGGGATCCCTGGATCCGGCCTACACAGATACGCAGTATTTT
CASGLPFEGSLDPAYTDTQYF
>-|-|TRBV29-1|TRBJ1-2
TGCAGCGTTGACCCGGACTATGGCTACACCTTC
CSVDPDYGYTF
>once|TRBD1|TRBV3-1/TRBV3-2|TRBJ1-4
TGTGCCAGCAGCCCTTGGACAGGGGATTTTGTTAATGAAAAACTGTTTTTT
CASSPWTGDFVNEKLFF
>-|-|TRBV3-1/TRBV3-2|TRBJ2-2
TGTGCCAGCAGACCTCTAGCGAACACCGGGGAGCTGTTTTTT
CASRPLANTGELFF
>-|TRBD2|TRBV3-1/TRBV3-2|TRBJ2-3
TGTGCCAGCAGCCAAGGGACTAGAGGCTCAGATACGCAGTATTTT
CASSQGTRGSDTQYF
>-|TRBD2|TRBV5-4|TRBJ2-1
TGTGCCAGCAGCTTTAGCGGGGTTTACAATGAGCAGTTCTTC
CASSFSGVYNEQFF
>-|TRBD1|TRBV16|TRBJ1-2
TGTGCCAGCAGCCCGGACAGGCCCGCGGGGGGCTACACCTTC
CASSPDRPAGGYTF
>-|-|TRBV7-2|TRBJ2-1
TGTGCCAGCAGCTTAGAATCCTTTTACAATGAGCAGTTCTTC
CASSLESFYNEQFF
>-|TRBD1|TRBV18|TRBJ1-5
TGTGCCAGCTCCACAGCGGGACAGAGCGTCTATAGCAATCAGCCCCAGCATTTT
CASSTAGQSVYSNQPQHF
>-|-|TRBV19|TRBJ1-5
TGTGCCAGTAGTATAGAGACTAGACGGCAGCCCCAGCATTTT
CASSIETRRQPQHF
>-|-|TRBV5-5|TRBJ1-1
TGTGCCAGCAGCTTTAGGGGGGAAGGATACACTGAAGCTTTCTTT
CASSFRGEGYTEAFF
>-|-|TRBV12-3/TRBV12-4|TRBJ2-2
TGTGCCAGCAGTTTGCGGAACACCGGGGAGCTGTTTTTT
CASSLRNTGELFF
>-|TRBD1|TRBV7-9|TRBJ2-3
TGTGCCAGCAGCCCTAGACAGGGGGCATTGTATACGCAGTATTTT
CASSPRQGALYTQYF
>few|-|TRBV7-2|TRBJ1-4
TGTGCCAGCAGCTTATCACAGGGAGGGGGTGAAAAACTGTTTTTT
CASSLSQGGGEKLFF
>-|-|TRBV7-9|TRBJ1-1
TGTGCCAGCAGCTTAGTGTCAAGGGGGGACACTGAAGCTTTCTTT
CASSLVSRGDTEAFF
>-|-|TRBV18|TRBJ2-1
TGTGCCGGAGCCGTGGCTTCCTACAATGAGCAGTTCTTC
CAGAVASYNEQFF
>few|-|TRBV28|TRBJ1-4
TGTGCCAGCAGTTTTGCCTACGGACCGATTAATGAAAAACTGTTTTTT
CASSFAYGPINEKLFF